This is a list of T cell receptor beta chains from one sample in a study of T cells in Graves' hyperthyroidism and ophthalmopathy. TCRdb analysed the multiplex PCR reads with MiXCR anew, one entry per CDR3 protein. The table lists approximately 480,000 distinct CDR3 sequences, around 21% of them singletons, with roughly 29% in the top ten. Sequencing was performed on blood. These receptors were collected from a man in his late teens or twenties with Graves' hyperthyroidism. Both conserved end residues are part of each CDR3. Fields, in order: D gene, J gene, V gene, clone size, CDR3 length, CDR3 protein, CDR3 DNA. The D gene is left open where the match is weak. A clone size is listed for some rows: how often the clone was seen (once, few, many), or a class if it is expanded.

d_call: TRBD1; j_call: TRBJ1-1; v_call: TRBV29-1; clone_size: NA; cdr3_length: 13; cdr3_aa: CSVAPLRQGEAFF; cdr3_nt: TGCAGCGTTGCCCCACTAAGACAGGGTGAAGCTTTCTTT
d_call: NA; j_call: TRBJ2-5; v_call: TRBV20-1; clone_size: many; cdr3_length: 14; cdr3_aa: CSASSKEDQETQYF; cdr3_nt: TGCAGTGCTAGTTCCAAGGAGGACCAAGAGACCCAGTACTTC
d_call: TRBD1; j_call: TRBJ1-2; v_call: TRBV28; clone_size: many; cdr3_length: 15; cdr3_aa: CASSPRTGAIYGYTF; cdr3_nt: TGTGCCAGCAGTCCCCGGACAGGGGCGATCTATGGCTACACCTTC
d_call: TRBD2; j_call: TRBJ2-4; v_call: TRBV6-5; clone_size: NA; cdr3_length: 15; cdr3_aa: CASSHSGLAENIQYF; cdr3_nt: TGTGCCAGCAGCCACTCCGGACTAGCGGAAAACATTCAGTACTTC
d_call: NA; j_call: TRBJ2-7; v_call: TRBV27; clone_size: NA; cdr3_length: 11; cdr3_aa: CAASIAYEQYF; cdr3_nt: TGTGCCGCCTCGATAGCCTACGAGCAGTACTTC
d_call: NA; j_call: TRBJ2-5; v_call: TRBV12-3/TRBV12-4; clone_size: many; cdr3_length: 14; cdr3_aa: CASSPEGGGETQYF; cdr3_nt: TGTGCCAGCAGTCCAGAGGGAGGGGGGGAGACCCAGTACTTC
d_call: TRBD1; j_call: TRBJ2-7; v_call: TRBV29-1; clone_size: many; cdr3_length: 11; cdr3_aa: CSVETGAEQYF; cdr3_nt: TGCAGCGTTGAGACAGGGGCCGAGCAGTACTTC
d_call: NA; j_call: TRBJ2-4; v_call: TRBV28; clone_size: NA; cdr3_length: 16; cdr3_aa: CASSSTRQVTKNIQYF; cdr3_nt: TGTGCCAGCAGTTCTACGCGACAGGTTACCAAAAACATTCAGTACTTC
d_call: NA; j_call: TRBJ2-7; v_call: TRBV5-1; clone_size: many; cdr3_length: 13; cdr3_aa: CASSPQTGYEQYF; cdr3_nt: TGCGCCAGCAGCCCCCAGACTGGCTACGAGCAGTACTTC
d_call: NA; j_call: TRBJ2-5; v_call: TRBV12-3/TRBV12-4; clone_size: few; cdr3_length: 13; cdr3_aa: CASSLGESETQYF; cdr3_nt: TGTGCCAGCAGCTTGGGGGAAAGCGAGACCCAGTACTTC
d_call: NA; j_call: TRBJ2-5; v_call: TRBV5-6; clone_size: few; cdr3_length: 13; cdr3_aa: CASSPPGVETQYF; cdr3_nt: TGTGCCAGCAGCCCCCCGGGGGTAGAGACCCAGTACTTC
d_call: NA; j_call: TRBJ1-1; v_call: TRBV6-1; clone_size: few; cdr3_length: 13; cdr3_aa: CASSDRDGTEAFF; cdr3_nt: TGTGCCAGCAGTGACAGGGATGGGACTGAAGCTTTCTTT
d_call: NA; j_call: TRBJ2-7; v_call: TRBV20-1; clone_size: many; cdr3_length: 11; cdr3_aa: CSARWGARDVF; cdr3_nt: TGCAGTGCTAGATGGGGGGCGCGAGATGTCTTC
d_call: NA; j_call: TRBJ2-2; v_call: TRBV15; clone_size: few; cdr3_length: 14; cdr3_aa: CATSRDLTGGELFF; cdr3_nt: TGTGCCACCAGCAGAGATCTTACAGGCGGGGAGCTGTTTTTT
d_call: NA; j_call: TRBJ1-1; v_call: TRBV19; clone_size: many; cdr3_length: 11; cdr3_aa: CASSMATEAFF; cdr3_nt: TGTGCCAGTAGTATGGCGACTGAAGCTTTCTTT
d_call: NA; j_call: TRBJ1-3; v_call: TRBV30; clone_size: NA; cdr3_length: 15; cdr3_aa: CAWSPWVVSGNTIYF; cdr3_nt: TGTGCCTGGAGTCCTTGGGTGGTTTCTGGAAACACCATATATTTT